A single sample gave rise to the 21 T cell receptor beta chains below, sequenced in a study of cytomegalovirus exposure and HLA in healthy donors. The PCR was carried out with 60 Vbeta primers and 13 Jbeta primers. Using immunoSEQ multiplex PCR, the repertoire was profiled, and TCRdb retains in-frame clones only, with some absent. The repertoire holds about 140,000 clones, with roughly 79% as singletons. Specimen: PBMCs. The receptors here all came from a woman aged 40 to 50 in good health and CMV-seronegative.

This clone turned up a few times. The chain joins TRBV6-1 to TRBJ2-7, with TRBD2 identical over 11 bases. Trimming cost V 2 bases and J 2 bases; bases outside gene matches: 2. CDR3 length: 15 amino acids. The germline V gene encodes CDR1 MNHNS and CDR2 SASEGT. In DNA form, the CDR3 reads TGTGCCAGCAGTGAAATAGCGGGGGGGCCCTACGAGCAGTACTTC. Its translation is CASSEIAGGPYEQYF.

V is TRBV2 and J is TRBJ1-3; 7 nucleotides line up with TRBD1. This CDR3 is built from 16 residues. The V gene's germline CDR1 is SNHLY and CDR2 FYNNEI. V lost 6 bases to trimming and J lost 0 bases; unmatched junction nucleotides: 8. CDR3 in DNA: TGTGCCAGCAGGCCTCCGGGACAGCTCTCTGGAAACACCATATATTTT. Protein product: CASRPPGQLSGNTIYF.

V is TRBV7-9 and J is TRBJ1-2, with D possibly being TRBD1 (5 bases). V gave up 5 bases and J gave up 2 bases, with 15 bases separating them. Germline V CDR1 and CDR2: SEHNR, FQNEAQ (reference sequence). CDR3 size: 15 residues. This CDR3 reads CASSAGTGSNYGYTF. The CDR3 region has the DNA TGTGCCAGCAGCGCGGGGACCGGGTCCAACTATGGCTACACCTTC.

The chain uses TRBV9 and TRBJ1-2, with 7 nucleotides matching TRBD1. V shed 3 bases, J shed 5 bases, and the junction held 13 bases outside the gene matches. This CDR3 is built from 16 residues. Germline V gives CDR1 SGDLS, CDR2 YYNGEE. The CDR3, as DNA: TGTGCCAGCAGCGCCCCGTTCCAGACAGGGTGGTATGGCTACACCTTC. Translating it yields CASSAPFQTGWYGYTF.

The chain joins TRBV5-5 to TRBJ1-5; perhaps TRBD1 as D (5 bases). V lost 10 bases to trimming and J lost 9 bases, with 20 bases between them. Germline V CDR1 and CDR2: SGHKS, YYEKEE (reference sequence). This CDR3 is built from 13 residues. CDR3 loop: CACGERDFGPQHF. CDR3 nucleotide sequence: TGTGCCTGCGGGGAGAGGGACTTCGGGCCCCAGCATTTT.

The chain couples TRBV5-1 to TRBJ1-4; possibly TRBD1 for D (6 bases). The V end lost 6 bases, the J end lost 8 bases, and 20 bases lay between the germline ends. CDR1 and CDR2 (germline): SGHRS, YFSETQ. The CDR3 spans 15 residues. For the CDR3, the DNA is TGCGCCAGCAAGGGGGGGTCAGGGGCCGAAGAAAAACTGTTTTTT. It specifies CASKGGSGAEEKLFF.

The chain joins TRBV4-2 to TRBJ1-1, with D unresolved. CDR1 and CDR2 from the germline V gene are LGHNA and YNFKEQ. V lost 1 base and J lost 0, with 9 bases in between. The CDR3 runs to 15 residues. The CDR3 here is CASSQVIALNTEAFF. The CDR3 nucleotides read TGTGCCAGCAGCCAAGTAATAGCCCTGAACACTGAAGCTTTCTTT.

V and J are TRBV19 and TRBJ1-5; 8 bases map to TRBD1. The germline CDR1 and CDR2 sequences are LNHDA and SQIVND (reference sequence). Trimming took 3 bases from V and 1 from J; bases not matched to a gene: 2. The CDR3 spans 15 residues. The CDR3 nucleotides read TGTGCCAGTAGTATGGACAGGGTCAGCAATCAGCCCCAGCATTTT. Encoded protein: CASSMDRVSNQPQHF.

In its sample, this clone was seen once. V usage is TRBV28 and J usage is TRBJ2-7; D is uncertain. Looked up from germline, CDR1 is MDHEN and CDR2 is SYDVKM. This CDR3 region has 13 residues. The germline V and J ends were trimmed by 5 bases and 7 bases, with 15 bases remaining between them. CDR3 coding DNA: TGTGCCAGCAGTCCTTACGTAATTCGGGAGCAGTACTTC. Its translation: CASSPYVIREQYF.

V gene TRBV7-2 combines with J gene TRBJ2-5; 8 bases fit TRBD2. The CDR3 extends over 16 amino acids. CDR1 SGHTA and CDR2 FQGNSA come from the germline V gene. V lost 2 bases to trimming and J lost 7 bases; unmatched junction nucleotides: 12. The CDR3, as DNA: TGTGCCAGCAGCTTATTACGGGGGGGGCCACAGGGGACCCAGTACTTC. Its protein is CASSLLRGGPQGTQYF.

This chain uses TRBV6-5 with TRBJ2-5; tentative D call: TRBD2 (6 bases). The CDR3 covers 13 residues. Germline V gives CDR1 MNHEY, CDR2 SVGAGI. V was shortened by 5 bases and J by 7 bases, with 14 bases between the two germline ends. The CDR3 sequence is CASSPGVRGTQYF. For the CDR3, the DNA is TGTGCCAGCAGTCCGGGGGTGAGGGGGACCCAGTACTTC.

This clone was found a few times. This chain connects TRBV5-6 to TRBJ2-3; 11 bases match TRBD1. Per the germline V gene, CDR1 is SGHDT and CDR2 is YYEEEE. CDR3 length: 17 amino acids. The V and J ends lost 5 bases and 1 base, in that order; junction bases with no gene match: 9. The CDR3 reads CASSWDRGELGTDTQYF. CDR3 nucleotide sequence: TGTGCCAGCAGTTGGGACAGGGGGGAACTCGGCACAGATACGCAGTATTTT.

V and J are TRBV7-2 and TRBJ2-5, with D maybe TRBD2 (5 bases). This CDR3 spans 15 amino acids. Trimming removed 2 bases from V and 5 bases from J, with 15 bases in between. The germline V gene has CDR1 SGHTA and CDR2 FQGNSA. The CDR3 protein is CASSLMFLRGETQYF. CDR3 in DNA: TGTGCCAGCAGCTTAATGTTTTTGAGAGGGGAGACCCAGTACTTC.

The V gene is TRBV10-2, the J gene TRBJ2-1; the match to TRBD2 covers 7 bases. The CDR3 spans 16 residues. The junction had 5 bases not matched to a gene; V was cut back by 3 bases and J by 0 bases. CDR1 is WSHSY and CDR2 is SAAADI in the germline V gene. The CDR3 sequence is CASSDLAVSSYNEQFF. The CDR3 region has the DNA TGCGCCAGCAGTGACCTAGCGGTAAGCTCCTACAATGAGCAGTTCTTC.

The rearrangement links TRBV29-1 to TRBJ2-5, with TRBD1 as a possible D gene (5 bases). Gene TRBJ2-7 matches the end of the DNA better, so the J call may be wrong. The V gene's germline CDR1 is SQVTM and CDR2 ANQGSEA. The CDR3 loop spans 12 amino acids. In DNA form, the CDR3 reads TGCAGCGTTGCCAGGGAACCCTACGAGCAGTACTTC. It yields the protein CSVAREPYEQYF.

The chain uses TRBV10-3 and TRBJ2-5, with TRBD1 matching 7 bases. CDR3 size: 15 residues. Germline trimming cut 3 bases from V and 5 bases from J; bases unmatched to any gene: 9. Germline loops: CDR1 ENHRY, CDR2 SYGVKD. The CDR3 loop is CAISEPGTVRETQYF. In DNA form, the CDR3 reads TGTGCCATCAGTGAACCCGGGACAGTAAGGGAGACCCAGTACTTC.

The chain links TRBV13 to TRBJ1-6; TRBD1 aligns across 7 bases. Germline V gene sequence: CDR1 PRHDT, CDR2 FYEKMQ (reference sequence). Trimming at V came to 5 bases and at J to 8 bases, leaving 15 bases not matched to a gene. The CDR3 loop spans 17 amino acids. The CDR3 region has the DNA TGTGCCAGCAGCCCGGGGACAGCGCACGTGAGTCATTCACCCCTCCACTTT. It encodes CASSPGTAHVSHSPLHF.

The chain uses TRBV28 and TRBJ1-1; D remains ambiguous. CDR1 is MDHEN and CDR2 is SYDVKM in the germline V gene. The CDR3 extends over 14 amino acids. The V gene lost 3 bases and the J gene lost 1 base, with 9 bases spanning the gap. The CDR3 DNA sequence: TGTGCCAGCAGTTTGCGGCCGACGAACACTGAAGCTTTCTTT. Its protein is CASSLRPTNTEAFF.

This chain connects TRBV29-1 to TRBJ1-3; possible D gene TRBD1, 5 bases. The V and J ends lost 8 bases and 3 bases respectively, with 14 bases between them. The length of the CDR3 is 13 residues. Germline loops: CDR1 SQVTM, CDR2 ANQGSEA. CDR3 in amino acids: CSTGQGDGNTIYF. In DNA, the CDR3 is TGCAGCACCGGCCAGGGTGATGGAAACACCATATATTTT.

V gene TRBV7-3 combines with J gene TRBJ1-1, with D unresolved. Germline loops: CDR1 SGHTA, CDR2 FQGTGA. The CDR3 is made up of 13 amino acids. Trimming removed 1 base from V and 8 bases from J, with 11 bases in between. CDR3 coding DNA: TGTGCCAGCAGCTTAATGGCAGGTGGCGAAGCTTTCTTT. It specifies CASSLMAGGEAFF. The full variable domain, in which reference TRBV7-3 and TRBJ1-1 provide the parts outside the CDR3, is GAGVSQTPSNKVTEKGKYVELRCDPISGHTALYWYRQSLGQGPEFLIYFQGTGAADDSGLPNDRFFAVRPEGSVSTLKIQRTERGDSAVYLCASSLMAGGEAFFGQGTRLTVV.

The CDR3 bases are TGTGCCAGCAGTGAAGCTTCGGACAGGAACTATGGCTACACCTTC. Its translation: CASSEASDRNYGYTF. The genes are TRBV6-1 and TRBJ1-2, with 7 bases lining up with TRBD1. The CDR3 is 15 amino acids. With V trimmed by 0 bases and J by 2 bases, 3 bases remained unmatched. CDR1 is MNHNS and CDR2 is SASEGT in the germline V gene.